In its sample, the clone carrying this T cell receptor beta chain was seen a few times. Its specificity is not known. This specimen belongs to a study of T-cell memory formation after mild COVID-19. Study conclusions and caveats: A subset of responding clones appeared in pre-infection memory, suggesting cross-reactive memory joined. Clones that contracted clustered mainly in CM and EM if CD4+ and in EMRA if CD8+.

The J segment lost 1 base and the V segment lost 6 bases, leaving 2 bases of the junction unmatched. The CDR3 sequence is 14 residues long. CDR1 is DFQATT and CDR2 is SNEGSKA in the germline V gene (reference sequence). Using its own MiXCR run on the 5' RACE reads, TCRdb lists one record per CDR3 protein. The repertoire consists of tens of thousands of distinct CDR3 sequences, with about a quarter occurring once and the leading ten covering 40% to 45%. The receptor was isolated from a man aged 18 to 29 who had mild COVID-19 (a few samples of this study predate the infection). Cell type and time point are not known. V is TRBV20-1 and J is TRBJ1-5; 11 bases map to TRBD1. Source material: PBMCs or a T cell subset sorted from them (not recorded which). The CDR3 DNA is TGCAGTGCCGGACAGGGGGCCAGCAATCAGCCCCAGCATTTT. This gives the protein CSAGQGASNQPQHF.